This T cell receptor (beta chain) was captured in a study of shared clonotypes between healthy human individuals. Deep-level assay runs were performed. Roughly 200 ng DNA, 30,000 to 35,000 T cell genomes, went into each sorted-subset replicate PCR. In the source study's methods: Junction-only sequences without quality scores were provided by ImmunoSEQ, so filtering was different. TCRdb's table, derived via immunoSEQ multiplex PCR, lists solely in-frame clones and lacks some. The V and J calls and clone size were taken over from that table, and D and trimming were inferred from the DNA. The repertoire holds about 2.3 million clones, with 93% as singletons. Trimming removed 3 bases from V and 6 bases from J, with 11 bases in between. Germline loops: CDR1 MDHEN, CDR2 SYDVKM. CDR3 size: 14 residues. CD4+ cells underwent separation, giving CD45RA+ naive and CD45RA-negative memory subsets.

This receptor was identified in a man aged 18 to 30 in good health. Some clones in this sample may be carry-over from other donors' samples. The sample taken for sequencing was naive CD4+ T cells from PBMCs. Subset of the sample: CD45RA+ positively selected. The genes are TRBV28 and TRBJ1-4; D is ambiguous. The CDR3 DNA sequence: TGTGCCAGCAGTTTCAGACTAGGCGATGAAAAACTGTTTTTT. It translates to CASSFRLGDEKLFF.